This TCR beta chain was identified in a study of blood T cell repertoires in COVID-19. Whole-study context: Sites in the United States, Italy and Spain provided acute and convalescent COVID-19 samples. T cells, B-cell-depleted T cells, or PBMCs provided the cDNA or gDNA that served as material.

In the study's own analysis: Nucleated cell counts were estimated from reference gene primer amplification. Method: immunoSEQ multiplex PCR; TCRdb's copy keeps in-frame clones and lacks some. V, J and clone size were drawn from that table, and D and trimming were deduced from the DNA. Of some 56,000 clones listed, roughly 90% were seen once; the top ten hold over 15%. V was clipped by 2 bases and J by 6 bases; unmatched bases: 10. The CDR3 has 16 residues. Per the germline V gene, CDR1 is MNHNY and CDR2 is SVGAGI (reference sequence). Sequenced material: peripheral blood. The chain uses TRBV6-6 and TRBJ2-3; TRBD1 agrees at 8 bases. This TCR derives from a human donor in a cohort sampled during active COVID-19. In nucleotides, the CDR3 is TGTGCCAGCAGTTACCGCGAGACAGGGGAAGGGGATACGCAGTATTTT. It specifies CASSYRETGEGDTQYF.